This TCR beta chain was found in a study of T-cell reconstitution after alpha-beta-depleted transplantation in children (dated by TCRdb to between 2015 and 2016). Regarding the research as a whole: Using TCR repertoire profiling, the study followed T-cell immune reconstitution in a quantitative way in children after TCRalphabeta/CD19-depleted allogeneic hematopoietic cell transplantation. Study-level results and caveats: Hyperexpanded clone frequencies declined over subsequent months; after one year, T-cell counts and TCRbeta diversity were mostly attributed to newly produced T cells. The high TCRbeta diversity at day 60 in some patients was ascribed to recipient T cells and intrathymic progenitors that had survived conditioning. The apparently early recovery of alphabetaT-cell counts about two months after transplant reportedly depended on only several hundred rapidly expanded clones that came from non-depleted graft cells.

For this clonotype: Its target antigen remains unknown. Per-base quality was not reported, and no clone a single base away is much larger than it.

What the treatment or condition label conveys for this sample: allogeneic hematopoietic cell transplantation with graft depleted of TCRalphabeta T cells and CD19 B cells. The children who served as transplant recipients had been given grafts of TCRalphabeta/CD19-depleted allogeneic hematopoietic cells. The CDR3 holds 13 amino acids from the cysteine to the phenylalanine. Only the CDR3 portion is preserved as DNA: 39 bases, with reading frame beginning at the first base. Via the germline V gene (reference sequence), CDR1 is LGHDT and CDR2 YNNKEL. Trimming removed 2 bases from V and 6 bases from J, leaving 9 bases between the germline ends. The library relied on PCR. Sequencer: Illumina HiSeq 2500. TCR library preparation used molecular barcoding, with unique molecular identifiers applied to normalize quantification of the TCRbeta repertoire. TCRdb reanalyzed the raw reads on its own, using fastp at Q25 for trimming and MiXCR for clone calling, and kept in-frame beta chains. Each record represents a unique CDR3 protein, reported with the most common genes and DNA among its rows. The sample data list roughly 220,000 distinct CDR3 sequences, and about 8.2% of these were observed just once. 35% of the sample rests with the top ten.

The source is a male patient aged 2-10 years who had a stem cell transplant for acute myeloid leukemia, so the T cells may come from the graft donor. The chain is encoded by TRBV3-1 joined to TRBJ2-3; there is no confident call for the D gene. The sample consisted of PBMCs, mostly from graft donor cells, taken 360 days after TCRalphabeta/CD19-depleted stem cell transplant. CDR3 sequence: CASSQQRPDTQYF. The nucleotides read TGTGCCAGCAGCCAACAAAGGCCCGATACGCAGTATTTT.